Listed here is a single T cell receptor (beta chain). Its antigen is undetermined. The entry originates in a study of T cell responses to AZD1222 COVID-19 vaccine. Germline CDR1 SGHAT, CDR2 FQNNGV. Germline trimming cut 2 bases from V and 6 bases from J; bases unmatched to any gene: 2. The CDR3 has 13 residues. Overall study results and limits: Only six AZD1222 recipients tested seropositive at baseline. The study sampled repertoires only after the peak T cell response. Spike-specific TCR breadth and depth went up after people got two AZD1222 doses. Females outnumbered males among donors, who were mostly white British; clonal diversity was possibly underestimated.

Clones were read by immunoSEQ multiplex PCR, and TCRdb kept only the in-frame ones, dropping some. The sample yields 120,000 or so clones, roughly 92% seen once. The specimen was peripheral blood, collected on day 0 of AZD1222 vaccination. This TCR was sampled from an adult in good health. The rearrangement links TRBV11-2 to TRBJ1-2, with 8 bases that match TRBD1. The CDR3 is CASSLQGADGYTF. CDR3 nucleotide sequence: TGTGCCAGCAGCTTACAGGGGGCGGATGGCTACACCTTC.